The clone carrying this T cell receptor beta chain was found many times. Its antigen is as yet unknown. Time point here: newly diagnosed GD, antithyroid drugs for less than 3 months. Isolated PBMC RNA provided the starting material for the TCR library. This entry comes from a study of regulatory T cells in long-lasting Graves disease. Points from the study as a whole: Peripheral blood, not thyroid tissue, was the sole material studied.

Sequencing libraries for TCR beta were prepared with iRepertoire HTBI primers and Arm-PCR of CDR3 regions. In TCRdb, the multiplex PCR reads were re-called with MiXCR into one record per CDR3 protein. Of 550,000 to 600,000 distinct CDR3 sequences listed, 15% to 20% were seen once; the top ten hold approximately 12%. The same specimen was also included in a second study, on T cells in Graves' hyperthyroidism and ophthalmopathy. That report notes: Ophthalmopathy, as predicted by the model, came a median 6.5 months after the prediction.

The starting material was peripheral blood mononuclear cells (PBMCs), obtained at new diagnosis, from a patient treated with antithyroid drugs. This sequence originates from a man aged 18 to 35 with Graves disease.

In DNA, the CDR3 is TGTGCCAGCAGCCCCCCAGGGAACCCAGCCTACGAGCAGTACTTC. This translates into CASSPPGNPAYEQYF. The chain employs TRBV6-1 and TRBJ2-7; TRBD1 is a possible D gene (5 bases). Trimming pared 6 bases from V and 2 bases from J, leaving 17 bases between. The CDR3 spans 15 residues. CDR1 and CDR2 (germline): MNHNS, SASEGT.